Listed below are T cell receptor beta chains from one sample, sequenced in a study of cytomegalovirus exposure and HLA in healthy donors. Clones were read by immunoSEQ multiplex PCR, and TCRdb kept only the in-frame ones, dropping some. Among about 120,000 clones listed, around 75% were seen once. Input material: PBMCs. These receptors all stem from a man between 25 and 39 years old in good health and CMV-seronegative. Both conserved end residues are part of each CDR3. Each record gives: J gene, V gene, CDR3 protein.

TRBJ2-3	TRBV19	CASARGTGSTDTQYF
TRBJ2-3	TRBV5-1	CASSPGLAGGRVVADTQYF
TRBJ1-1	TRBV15	CATSRGPGQGAEAFF
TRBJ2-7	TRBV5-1	CASSPSGVYEQYF
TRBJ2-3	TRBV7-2	CASSYQAGIDTQYF
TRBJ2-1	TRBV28	CASSTTGFHEQFF
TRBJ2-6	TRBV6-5	CASSPGLAGANVLTF
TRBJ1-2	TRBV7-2	CASSPRQGQTYGYTF
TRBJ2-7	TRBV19	CASSMVGGGEQYF
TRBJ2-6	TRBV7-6	CASSPAGWSGANVLTF
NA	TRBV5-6	CASSPQGTYEQYF
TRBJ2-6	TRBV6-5	CASSYQGTGANGLTF
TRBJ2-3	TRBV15	CATSSLRGVADTQYF
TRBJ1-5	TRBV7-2	CASSLAYRDQPQHF
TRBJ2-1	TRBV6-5	CASSYSAGGHNEQFF
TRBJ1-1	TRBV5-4	CASSLQGTMNTEAFF
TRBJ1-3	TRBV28	CASLKVQGPGNTIYF
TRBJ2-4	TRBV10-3	CAIRDTGEDSQYF
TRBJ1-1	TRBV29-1	CSAYMNTEAFF
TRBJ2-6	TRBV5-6	CASSLVIRSSGANGLTF
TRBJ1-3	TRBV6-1	CASSEGRQSSGNTIYF
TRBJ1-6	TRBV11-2	CASSLAFDNSPLHF
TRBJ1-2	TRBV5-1	CASSSHLTRNGYTF
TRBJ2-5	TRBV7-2	CASSQGLVQETQYF
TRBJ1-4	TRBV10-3	CAISGGWTGGHEKLFF
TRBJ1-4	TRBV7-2	CASSSQGAGEKLFF
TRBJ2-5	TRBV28	CASSLWQGRGQYF
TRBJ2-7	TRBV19	CASAVSGVGGYEQYF
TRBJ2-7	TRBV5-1	CASSSDRPAYEQYF
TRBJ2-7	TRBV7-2	CASSLNSGGPSYEQYF
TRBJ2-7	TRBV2	CASDPRKAGNTYEQYF
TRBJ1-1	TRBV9	CASSARPRGLTEAFF
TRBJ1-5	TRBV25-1	CASSEQGARQPQHF
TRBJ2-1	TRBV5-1	CASSSGGIAGGLINEQFF
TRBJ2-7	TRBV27	CASSLTQDSYEQYF
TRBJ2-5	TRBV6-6	CASGQGGSVSETQYF
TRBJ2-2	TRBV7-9	CASSLVGRNGELFF
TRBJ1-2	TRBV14	CASSGPGQGREGYTF
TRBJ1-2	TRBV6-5	CASTVTPGGYGYTF
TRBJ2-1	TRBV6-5	CASSYTTSDDEQFF
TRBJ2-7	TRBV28	CASSSQNGGARYEQYF
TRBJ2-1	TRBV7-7	CASSLLAGPTYNEQFF
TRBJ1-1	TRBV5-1	CASSLGGLGGMNTEAFF
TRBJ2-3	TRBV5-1	CASSLVPSGGADTQYF
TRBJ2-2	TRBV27	CASSLSSYTGELFF
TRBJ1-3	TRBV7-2	CASSLGTGPGNTIYF
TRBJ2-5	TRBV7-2	CASSSALGETQYF
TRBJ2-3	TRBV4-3	CASSGGAFGDTQYF
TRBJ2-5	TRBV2	CASETSGETQYF
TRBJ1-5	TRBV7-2	CASSPLLANQPQHF
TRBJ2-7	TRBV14	CASSLTISDRGLNEEQYF
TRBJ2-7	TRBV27	CASSLQGDWEQYF
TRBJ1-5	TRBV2	CASGTGEFSNQPQHF
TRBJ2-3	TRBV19	CASSNPRGEGTDTQYF
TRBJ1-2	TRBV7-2	CASSRQPLSQFYGYTF